Listed below are T cell receptor beta chains from one sample, sequenced in a study of CD8+ T cells in alopecia areata. Clones were sequenced by immunoSEQ multiplex PCR, and TCRdb holds only the in-frame ones, with some missing. The repertoire holds 200,000 or so clones, with nearly 60% as singletons. Material: CD4+ T cells sorted from blood, obtained at week 24, from a patient treated with tofacitinib. The receptors come from a human donor with alopecia areata. Each CDR3 is given without its conserved first and last residue. D genes are given only for firm matches.

CDR3 | V | D | J
ASSQVVSGELF | TRBV14 | . | TRBJ2-2
SAAESSAF | TRBV20-1 | . | TRBJ1-1
ASKEEGDSEEQF | TRBV2 | . | TRBJ2-1
AWSSDKAYEQY | TRBV30 | . | TRBJ2-7
ASSLEEGETQY | TRBV27 | . | TRBJ2-5
ASSAWDTDYEQY | TRBV2 | . | TRBJ2-7
ASSFKAGEEDNEQF | TRBV6-5 | TRBD2 | TRBJ2-1
ASSPRAIYNSPLH | TRBV7-2 | . | TRBJ1-6
ASNWQETQY | TRBV2 | . | TRBJ2-5
ASSQDGRGGGEQF | TRBV4-1 | TRBD2 | TRBJ2-1
AISRDPGSTGANVLT | TRBV10-3 | . | TRBJ2-6
ASTLGGMSDEQF | TRBV11-1 | . | TRBJ2-1
ASSLYQGGHGYT | TRBV5-1 | . | TRBJ1-2
ASSLSTEQPQH | TRBV5-1 | . | TRBJ1-5
ASSRGTYEQY | TRBV7-9 | . | TRBJ2-7
SANIGFAGELF | TRBV29-1 | . | TRBJ2-2
ASSLFGVRRRGGQETQY | TRBV5-1 | TRBD2 | TRBJ2-5
ASSEGSPSKETQY | TRBV2 | . | TRBJ2-5
ASSQEHRDGLNEQF | TRBV4-2 | . | TRBJ2-1
SVELQRGPNTGELF | TRBV29-1 | TRBD2 | TRBJ2-2
ASTRGEDYGYT | TRBV7-2 | . | TRBJ1-2
ASSLTISEQY | TRBV7-9 | . | TRBJ2-7
ASSLKPTTNEKLF | TRBV11-2 | . | TRBJ1-4